This T cell receptor (beta chain) was profiled in a study of shared clonotypes between healthy human individuals. As defined, naive CD8 cells were CD45RO-negative and positively selected for CCR7, with terminally differentiated effector memory CD45RA+ cells excluded. Study donors comprised healthy, HIV-negative adults devoid of recent acute infection or vaccination. Sequencing was performed with immunoSEQ multiplex PCR; in TCRdb, only in-frame clones are kept and a portion is missing. The repertoire holds roughly 590,000 clones, roughly 96% seen once, with roughly 0.1% in the top ten. Sequenced material: naive CD8+ T cells sorted from blood. The sequence was collected from a woman in her 30s in good health.

CDR3 coding DNA: TGTGCCAGCAGTTTAATCAGGGGTGGTGAATCCTACAATGAGCAGTTCTTC. Protein: CASSLIRGGESYNEQFF. The V and J genes are TRBV28 and TRBJ2-1, with D possibly being TRBD1 (6 bases). Germline CDR1 is MDHEN and CDR2 is SYDVKM. The V gene lost 2 bases and the J gene lost 1 base, with 15 bases spanning the gap. This CDR3 spans 17 amino acids.